Presented here are 18 T cell receptor beta chains from one specimen sequenced in a study of CD8+ T cells in alopecia areata. As to time point: mouse skin 3 weeks after grafting. Following extraction, RNA underwent reverse transcription to cDNA, which served as the sequencing template. This table comes from immunoSEQ multiplex PCR, and its TCRdb copy is limited to in-frame clones, with some not included. The sample was found to contain 3,200 or so clones, and every one recurs. Sequencing used skin, obtained at week 3. The source is a C3H/HeJ mouse with alopecia areata. The mice in this strain carry MHC haplotype H2-k.

This clone was counted ten times or more. Any gene name here is a mouse gene name. The CDR3 end lies 4 residues beyond the end of the read and is filled in from the germline J gene. The chain carries TRBV19 and TRBJ1-1, with D perhaps matching TRBD1 (6 bases). Germline assignment: CDR1 FNHDT and CDR2 SITEND (reference sequence). V lost 7 bases, J lost 0 bases, and 10 bases lay in between. The CDR3 covers 13 residues. The CDR3 bases that were read are TGTGCCAGCCGGGACACTGCAAACACA. Amino acid sequence: CASRDTANT. The whole CDR3 region reads CASRDTANTEVFF.

This clone rates as medium-sized (0.01 to 0.1%). Germline and genes: mouse. With the read ending 4 residues before the CDR3 end, the germline J gene is used to fill in that end. The genes are TRBV13-2 and TRBJ2-5, with TRBD2 identical over 9 bases. The CDR3 covers 15 residues. Germline CDR1 NNHNN, CDR2 SYGAGS (reference sequence). CDR3 sequence reads: CASGRNGGAQDTQYF. CDR3 bases read: TGTGCCAGCGGTAGAAATGGGGGGGCGCAGGAC.

This clone has a handful of counts. The gene symbols are mouse symbols. CDR3 DNA (partial): TGTGAGAGGACTGGGGGGCGCGCGGAGAGTCAAAAC. It yields the protein CERTGGRAESQN. The whole CDR3 is CERTGGRAESQNTLYF. This chain links TRBV13-1 with TRBJ2-4; the match to TRBD2 covers 11 bases. The read stops 4 residues short of the end of the CDR3; the missing end is completed from the germline J gene. Looked up from germline, CDR1 is NSHNY and CDR2 is SYGAGN. This CDR3 contains 16 residues.

The table lists this clone with many counts. Mouse gene names apply. This chain's CDR3 is CASSPGTGFNQDTQYF. Partial CDR3 DNA: TGTGCCAGCAGTCCCGGGACTGGGTTTAACCAAGAC. This chain links TRBV19 with TRBJ2-5, with 9 bases identical to TRBD2. The read terminates 4 residues ahead of where the CDR3 ends, so the germline J gene completes it. The CDR3 consists of 16 residues. V gave up 4 bases and J gave up 0 bases; unmatched junction bases: 6. CDR1 is FNHDT, CDR2 SITEND, per germline (reference sequence). Filled out from reference TRBV19 and TRBJ2-5, the complete variable domain reads GGIITQTPKFLIGQEGQKLTLKCQQNFNHDTMYWYRQDSGKGLRLIYYSITENDLQKGDLSEGYDASREKKSSFSLTVTSAQKNEMAVFLCASSPGTGFNQDTQYFGPGTRLLVL.

This clone was counted between two and nine times. Germline and genes: mouse. The read halts 4 residues ahead of the CDR3 end, with the missing end drawn from the germline J gene. J is TRBJ2-5 and V is TRBV13-2, with TRBD2 identical over 8 bases. CDR1 is NNHNN and CDR2 is SYGAGS in the germline V gene (reference sequence). The CDR3 extends over 14 amino acids. The V and J ends lost 7 bases and 0 bases, in that order; junction bases with no gene match: 4. The CDR3 protein is CASRLGINQDTQYF. Partial CDR3 DNA: TGTGCCAGCCGACTGGGGATTAACCAAGAC.

This clone is medium-sized (0.01 to 0.1%) in the sample. These gene names are mouse names. The read comes to an end 4 residues before the CDR3 does, leaving the germline J gene to fill in the end. This rearrangement joins TRBV19 to TRBJ2-5, with D possibly TRBD2 on 6 matching bases. There are 13 residues in the CDR3. The germline CDR1 and CDR2 sequences are FNHDT and SITEND (reference sequence). CDR3 DNA (partial): TGTGCCAGCAGTACGACTGGTTGGGAC. This gives the protein CASSTTGWD. The full CDR3 sequence reads CASSTTGWDTQYF.

In its sample, this clone ranks as medium-sized. Genes here carry mouse names. The CDR3 extends 4 residues past the end of the read, so its final part is completed from the germline J gene. The V call is TRBV17, the J call TRBJ2-1, with 7 bases identical to TRBD2. The CDR3 contains 15 residues. V shed 0 bases and J 1 base; nucleotides not matched to a gene: 0. Germline values: CDR1 MNHDT, CDR2 YYDKIL. This CDR3 is CASSRDGGNYAEQFF. CDR3 DNA (partial): TGTGCTAGCAGTAGAGATGGGGGGAACTATGCT. Based on the CDR3 plus reference TRBV17 and TRBJ2-1, the full variable domain is DTTVKQNPRYKLARVGKPVNLICSQTMNHDTMYWYQKKPNQAPKLLLFYYDKILNREADTFEKFQSSRPNNSFCSLYIGSAGLEYSAMYLCASSRDGGNYAEQFFGPGTRLTVL.

This clone was detected a few times. Each gene name is a mouse one. The CDR3 extends 4 residues past the end of the read, so its final part is completed from the germline J gene. V and J are TRBV29 and TRBJ1-1; a possible D gene is TRBD1 (6 bases). Germline V gene sequence: CDR1 MSHET, CDR2 SYDVDS. The CDR3 is made up of 12 amino acids. This CDR3 is CASSSQGREVFF. The part of the CDR3 DNA that was read is TGTGCTAGCAGTTCTCAGGGGAGA.

This clone is labeled medium-sized. Gene names follow the mouse nomenclature. The read gets to within 4 residues of the CDR3 end, and the germline J gene fills in the rest. The V gene is TRBV13-1, the J gene TRBJ2-3; D unclear. Germline CDR1 NSHNY, CDR2 SYGAGN. The CDR3 runs to 14 residues. V lost 2 bases and J 0 bases, leaving 7 bases between the germline ends. The chain's CDR3 is CASSEQYSAETLYF. CDR3 bases read: TGTGCCAGCAGTGAACAGTATAGTGCAGAA.

This clone is labeled as large. The germline and genes are mouse ones. Read coverage stops 4 residues before the CDR3 terminus; the germline J gene supplies the remainder. The genes are TRBV13-3 and TRBJ2-2; 11 positions agree with TRBD1. With 2 bases clipped from V and 6 bases from J, the junction kept 3 bases outside the gene matches. The CDR3 is 15 residues long. Per germline, CDR1 NNHDY and CDR2 SYVADS. The CDR3 sequence: CASSELGQGAGQLYF. The CDR3 bases that were read are TGTGCCAGCAGTGAATTGGGACAGGGGGCCGGG.

This clone is labeled medium-sized (0.01 to 0.1%). Any gene name here is a mouse gene name. The CDR3 extends 4 residues past the end of the read, so its final part is completed from the germline J gene. This chain joins TRBV12-1 and TRBJ2-1; 8 bases are a match to TRBD2. The ends lost 4 bases at V and 2 bases at J; junction bases unmatched: 6. The germline gives CDR1 SGHSN, CDR2 HYEKVE. This CDR3 has 15 amino acids. This CDR3 reads CASSPYWGYYAEQFF. The CDR3 bases that were read are TGTGCCAGCTCCCCTTACTGGGGGTACTATGCT.

This clone was observed at least ten times. The genes and germline here are from mouse. The read stops 4 residues short of the end of the CDR3; the missing end is completed from the germline J gene. The chain employs TRBV13-1 and TRBJ2-1; TRBD1 matches at 8 bases. CDR1 NSHNY and CDR2 SYGAGN come from the germline V gene. The V and J ends lost 2 bases and 3 bases, in that order; junction bases with no gene match: 4. CDR3 length: 15 residues. This CDR3 is CASSETGTGYAEQFF. The part of the CDR3 DNA that was read is TGTGCCAGCAGTGAGACCGGGACAGGCTATGCT.

This clone was counted only a few times. Gene labels here are mouse ones. The CDR3 extends 4 residues past the end of the read, so its final part is completed from the germline J gene. V usage is TRBV17 and J usage is TRBJ2-5; a possible D gene is TRBD2 (7 bases). This CDR3 spans 14 amino acids. Germline V gene data show CDR1 as MNHDT and CDR2 as YYDKIL. V was clipped by 4 bases and J by 3 bases, with 11 bases between them. The DNA read from the CDR3 is TGTGCTAGCAGTATAGGGGGGGGGCAAGAC. Translated: CASSIGGGQD. The whole CDR3 protein reads CASSIGGGQDTQYF.

Note on this clone: The gene symbols are mouse symbols. The read terminates 4 residues ahead of where the CDR3 ends, so the germline J gene completes it. The V gene is TRBV13-2, the J gene TRBJ2-1; weak D call: TRBD1 (5 bases). The germline V gene encodes CDR1 NNHNN and CDR2 SYGAGS (reference sequence). The V and J ends lost 1 base and 0 bases respectively, with 8 bases between them. This CDR3 is 15 amino acids long. This chain's CDR3 is CASGDLRDNYAEQFF. The part of the CDR3 DNA that was read is TGTGCCAGCGGTGATCTCAGGGATAACTATGCT.

This clone counts as medium-sized. Mouse germline and gene names are used. The CDR3 extends 3 residues past the end of the read, so its final part is completed from the germline J gene. The V gene is TRBV19, the J gene TRBJ1-6; 10 nucleotides agree with TRBD1. TRBJ1-6 is given ORF status, its function remaining uncertain. The CDR3 spans 16 residues. Germline V gene lookup returns CDR1 FNHDT and CDR2 SITEND (reference sequence). V dropped 2 bases and J dropped 7; count of bases not matched to a gene: 6. The CDR3 here is CASSIGTGVGNSPLYF. The CDR3 bases that were read are TGTGCCAGCAGTATCGGGACAGGGGTCGGGAATTCGCCC.

There are many counts of this clone. The genes and germline here are from mouse. The CDR3 end lies 4 residues beyond the end of the read and is filled in from the germline J gene. This chain uses TRBV29 with TRBJ1-2, with a possible D match to TRBD1 (5 bases). The V end lost 4 bases, the J end lost 0 bases, and 9 bases lay between the germline ends. The CDR3 is made up of 14 amino acids. Germline V gene lookup returns CDR1 MSHET and CDR2 SYDVDS. CDR3 amino acids: CASSSDRANSDYTF. CDR3 bases read: TGTGCTAGCAGTTCCGACAGAGCAAACTCC.

This clone was recorded many times. Germline and genes here are mouse. Read coverage stops 4 residues before the CDR3 terminus; the germline J gene supplies the remainder. The rearrangement uses TRBV3 and TRBJ2-2; possible D gene TRBD1, 6 bases. V lost 1 base, J lost 3 bases, and 9 bases lay in between. The CDR3 is made up of 15 amino acids. Germline-derived CDR1 and CDR2 are SNHLY and FYNGKV (reference sequence). CDR3 bases read: TGTGCCAGCAGCTTAGTCGCAGGGGACACCGGG. Translating it yields CASSLVAGDTG. The CDR3 as a whole reads CASSLVAGDTGQLYF.

This clone rates as large (0.1 to 1%). Here the gene names and germline are mouse. The sequenced CDR3 bases are TGTGCTAGCAGTAGTAGAGTGGGGGGGGTTTCCTAT. Amino acid sequence: CASSSRVGGVSY. The whole CDR3 reads CASSSRVGGVSYEQYF. V is TRBV17 and J is TRBJ2-7, with 8 positions matching TRBD2. The sequence runs out 4 residues before the end of the CDR3; the remainder is reconstructed from the germline J gene. Germline CDR1 reads MNHDT; CDR2 reads YYDKIL. The CDR3 is 16 amino acids. The ends lost 3 bases at V and 1 base at J; junction bases unmatched: 8.